This T cell receptor (beta chain) was recovered during a study of cytomegalovirus exposure and HLA in healthy donors. The trim removed 2 bases at V and 11 bases at J, leaving 5 bases unmatched. This CDR3 is 14 amino acids long. Germline CDR1 reads LGHNT; CDR2 reads FRNRAP. The PCR employed 60 Vbeta primers together with 13 Jbeta primers. Produced via immunoSEQ multiplex PCR; TCRdb's table is partial and in-frame only. The sample comprises more than 140,000 clones, roughly 80% of which are singletons, and 2.5% to 4% rests with the top ten. Sequencing input: PBMCs. V gene TRBV12-5 combines with J gene TRBJ1-6; TRBD1 matches at 8 bases. This TCR was recovered from a man aged 35 to 55 in good health and CMV-seronegative. Here the CDR3 reads CASGLQGASTPLHF. CDR3 nucleotide sequence: TGTGCTAGTGGTTTGCAGGGGGCCAGTACACCCCTCCACTTT.